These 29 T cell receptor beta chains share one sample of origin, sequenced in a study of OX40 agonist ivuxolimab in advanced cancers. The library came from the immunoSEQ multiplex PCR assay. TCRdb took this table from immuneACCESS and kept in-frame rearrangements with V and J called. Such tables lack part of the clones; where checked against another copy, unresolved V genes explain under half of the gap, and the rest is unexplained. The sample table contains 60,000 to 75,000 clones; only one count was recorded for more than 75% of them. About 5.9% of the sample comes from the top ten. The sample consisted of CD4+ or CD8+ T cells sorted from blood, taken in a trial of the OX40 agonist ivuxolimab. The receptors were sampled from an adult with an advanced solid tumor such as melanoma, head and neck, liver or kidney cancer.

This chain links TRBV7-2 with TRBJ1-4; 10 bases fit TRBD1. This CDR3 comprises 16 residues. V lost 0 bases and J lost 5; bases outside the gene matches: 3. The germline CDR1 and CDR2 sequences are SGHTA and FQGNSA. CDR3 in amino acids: CASSLAAGQGNEKLFF. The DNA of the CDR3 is TGTGCCAGCAGCTTAGCGGCGGGACAGGGGAATGAAAAACTGTTTTTT.

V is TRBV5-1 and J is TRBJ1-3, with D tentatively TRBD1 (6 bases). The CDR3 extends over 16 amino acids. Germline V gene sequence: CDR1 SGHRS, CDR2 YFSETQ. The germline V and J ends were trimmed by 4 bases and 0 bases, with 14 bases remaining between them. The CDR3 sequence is CASSPWGLSSGNTIYF. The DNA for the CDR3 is TGCGCCAGCAGCCCCTGGGGGCTTAGCTCTGGAAACACCATATATTTT.

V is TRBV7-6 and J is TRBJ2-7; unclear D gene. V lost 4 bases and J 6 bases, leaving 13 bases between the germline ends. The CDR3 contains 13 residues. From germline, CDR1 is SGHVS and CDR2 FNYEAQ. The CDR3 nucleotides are TGTGCCAGCAGCTCCTTTAATTTAGGCGAGCAGTACTTC. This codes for CASSSFNLGEQYF.

The CDR3 is CAISAQGNQPQHF. The CDR3 nucleotides are TGTGCCATCAGTGCGCAGGGCAATCAGCCCCAGCATTTT. The rearrangement links TRBV10-3 to TRBJ1-5, with D uncertain. Germline CDR1 is ENHRY and CDR2 is SYGVKD. V was cut by 4 bases and J by 2 bases, with 6 bases left in between. This CDR3 contains 13 residues.

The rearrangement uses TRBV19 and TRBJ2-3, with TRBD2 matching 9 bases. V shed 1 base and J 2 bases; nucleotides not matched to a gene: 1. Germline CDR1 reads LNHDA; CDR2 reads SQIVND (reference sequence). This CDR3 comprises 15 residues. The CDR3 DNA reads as TGTGCCAGTAGTATAGTAGCGGGGGACACAGATACGCAGTATTTT. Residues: CASSIVAGDTDTQYF.

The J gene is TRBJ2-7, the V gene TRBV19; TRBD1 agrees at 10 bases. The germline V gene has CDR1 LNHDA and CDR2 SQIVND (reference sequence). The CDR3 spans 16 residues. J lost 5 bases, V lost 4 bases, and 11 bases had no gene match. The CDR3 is CASSTLRTGGFDEQYF. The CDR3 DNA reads TGTGCCAGTAGTACCCTGCGGACAGGGGGATTCGACGAGCAGTACTTC.

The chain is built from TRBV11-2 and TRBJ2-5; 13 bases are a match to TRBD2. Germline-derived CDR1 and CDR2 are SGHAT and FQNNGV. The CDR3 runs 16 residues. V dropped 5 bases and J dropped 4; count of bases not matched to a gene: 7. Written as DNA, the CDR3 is TGTGCCAGCAGCGGTGGACTAGCGGGAGTTCCAGAGACCCAGTACTTC. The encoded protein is CASSGGLAGVPETQYF.

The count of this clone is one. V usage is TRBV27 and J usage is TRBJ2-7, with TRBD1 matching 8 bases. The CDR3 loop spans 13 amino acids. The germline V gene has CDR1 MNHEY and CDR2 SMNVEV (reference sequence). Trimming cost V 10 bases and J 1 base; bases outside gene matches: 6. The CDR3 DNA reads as TGTGCCACCGGACAGGGTCGGTCCTACGAGCAGTACTTC. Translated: CATGQGRSYEQYF.

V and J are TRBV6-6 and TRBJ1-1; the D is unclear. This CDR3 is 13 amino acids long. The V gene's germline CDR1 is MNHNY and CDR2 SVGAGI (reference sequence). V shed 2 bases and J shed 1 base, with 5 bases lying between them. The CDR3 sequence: CASSYTPNTEAFF. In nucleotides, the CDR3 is TGTGCCAGCAGTTACACACCGAACACTGAAGCTTTCTTT.

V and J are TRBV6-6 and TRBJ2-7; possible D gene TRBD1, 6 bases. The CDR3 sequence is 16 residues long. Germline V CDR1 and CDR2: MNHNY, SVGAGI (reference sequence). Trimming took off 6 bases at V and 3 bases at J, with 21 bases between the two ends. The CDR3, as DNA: TGTGCCAGCAGCTCCGACCCCGGACAGCTTTACTACGAGCAGTACTTC. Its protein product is CASSSDPGQLYYEQYF.

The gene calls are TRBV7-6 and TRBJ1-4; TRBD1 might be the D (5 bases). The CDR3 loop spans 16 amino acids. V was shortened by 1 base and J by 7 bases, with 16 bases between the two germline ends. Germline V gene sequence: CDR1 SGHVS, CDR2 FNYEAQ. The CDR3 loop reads CASSLVPGPGSEKLFF. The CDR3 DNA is TGTGCCAGCAGCTTAGTACCGGGACCCGGTAGTGAAAAACTGTTTTTT.

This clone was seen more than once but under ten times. CDR3 nucleotide sequence: TGTGCCAGCAGTGCGGACAGGGGAACTGAAGCTTTCTTT. Translation gives CASSADRGTEAFF. This chain links TRBV2 with TRBJ1-1, with TRBD1 matching 9 bases. This CDR3 spans 13 amino acids. The trim removed 4 bases at V and 5 bases at J, leaving 2 bases unmatched. CDR1 SNHLY and CDR2 FYNNEI come from the germline V gene.

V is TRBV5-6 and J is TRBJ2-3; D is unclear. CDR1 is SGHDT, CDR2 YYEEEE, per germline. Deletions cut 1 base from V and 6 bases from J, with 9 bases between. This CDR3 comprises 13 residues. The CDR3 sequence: CASSLSWSDTQYF. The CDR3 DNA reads TGTGCCAGCAGCTTGTCGTGGTCGGATACGCAGTATTTT.

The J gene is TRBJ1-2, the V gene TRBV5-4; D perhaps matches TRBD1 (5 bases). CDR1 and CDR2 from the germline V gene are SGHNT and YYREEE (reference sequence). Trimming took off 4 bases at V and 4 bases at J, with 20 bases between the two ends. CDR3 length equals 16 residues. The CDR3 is CASSQSTEVSIYGYTF. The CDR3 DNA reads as TGTGCCAGCAGCCAATCGACAGAAGTTTCTATCTATGGCTACACCTTC.

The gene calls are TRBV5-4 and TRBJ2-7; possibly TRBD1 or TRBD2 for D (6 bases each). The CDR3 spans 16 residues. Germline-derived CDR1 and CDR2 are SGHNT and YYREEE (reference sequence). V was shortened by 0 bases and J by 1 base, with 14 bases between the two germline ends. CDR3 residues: CASSLVGGGPSYEQYF. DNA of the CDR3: TGTGCCAGCAGCTTGGTCGGGGGCGGTCCTTCCTACGAGCAGTACTTC.

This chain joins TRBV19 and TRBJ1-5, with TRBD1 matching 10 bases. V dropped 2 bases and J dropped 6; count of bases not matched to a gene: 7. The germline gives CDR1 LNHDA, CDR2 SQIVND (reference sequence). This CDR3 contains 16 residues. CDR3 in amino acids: CASSISRDRGSQPQHF. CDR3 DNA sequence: TGTGCCAGTAGTATATCCCGGGACAGGGGAAGTCAGCCCCAGCATTTT.

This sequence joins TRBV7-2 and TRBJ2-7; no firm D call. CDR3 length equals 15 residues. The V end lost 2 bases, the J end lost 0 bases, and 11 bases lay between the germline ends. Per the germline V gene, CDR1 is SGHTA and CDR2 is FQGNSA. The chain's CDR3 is CASSLRSGYSYEQYF. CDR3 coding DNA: TGTGCCAGCAGCTTAAGGTCCGGGTACTCCTACGAGCAGTACTTC.

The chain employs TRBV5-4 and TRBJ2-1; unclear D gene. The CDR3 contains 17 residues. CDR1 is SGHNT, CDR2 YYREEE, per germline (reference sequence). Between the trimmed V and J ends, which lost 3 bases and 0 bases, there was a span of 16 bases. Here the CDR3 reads CASSYGSSRSSYNEQFF. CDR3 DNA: TGTGCCAGCAGCTATGGGTCCTCGCGGAGCTCCTACAATGAGCAGTTCTTC. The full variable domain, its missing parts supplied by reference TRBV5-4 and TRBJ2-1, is ETGVTQSPTHLIKTRGQQVTLRCSSQSGHNTVSWYQQALGQGPQFIFQYYREEENGRGNFPPRFSGLQFPNYSSELNVNALELDDSALYLCASSYGSSRSSYNEQFFGPGTRLTVL.

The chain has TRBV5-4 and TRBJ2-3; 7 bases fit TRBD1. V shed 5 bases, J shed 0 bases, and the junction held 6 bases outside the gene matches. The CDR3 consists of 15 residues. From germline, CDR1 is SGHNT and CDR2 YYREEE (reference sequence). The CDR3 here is CASRPDRRSTDTQYF. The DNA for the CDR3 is TGTGCCAGCAGACCGGACAGGCGTAGCACAGATACGCAGTATTTT.

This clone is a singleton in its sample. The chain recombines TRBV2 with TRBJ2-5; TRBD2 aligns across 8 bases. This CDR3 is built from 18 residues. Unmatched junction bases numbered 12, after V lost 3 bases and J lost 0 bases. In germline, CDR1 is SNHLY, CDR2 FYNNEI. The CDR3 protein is CASSDQGLAGTYQETQYF. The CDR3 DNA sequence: TGTGCCAGCAGTGATCAAGGGCTAGCGGGTACCTACCAAGAGACCCAGTACTTC.

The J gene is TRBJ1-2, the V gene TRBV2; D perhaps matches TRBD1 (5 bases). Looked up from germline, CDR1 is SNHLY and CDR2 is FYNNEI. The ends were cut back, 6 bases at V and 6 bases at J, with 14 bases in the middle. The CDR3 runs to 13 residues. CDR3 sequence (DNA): TGTGCCAGCAGCACCAGGGTAGGAAATGGCTACACCTTC. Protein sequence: CASSTRVGNGYTF.

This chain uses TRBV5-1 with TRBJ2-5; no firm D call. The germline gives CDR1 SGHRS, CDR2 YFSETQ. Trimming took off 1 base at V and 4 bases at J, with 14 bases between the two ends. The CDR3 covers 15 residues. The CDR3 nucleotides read TGCGCCAGCAGCTTGTGGGCCCCAACGGGAGAGACCCAGTACTTC. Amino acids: CASSLWAPTGETQYF.

For the CDR3, the DNA is TGTGCCAGCAGTGAATACGCGGACAATGAGCAGTTCTTC. It is translated as CASSEYADNEQFF. V is TRBV2 and J is TRBJ2-1; D gene uncertain. V was clipped by 2 bases and J by 5 bases, with 7 bases between them. The CDR3 length is 13 residues. Germline CDR1 reads SNHLY; CDR2 reads FYNNEI.

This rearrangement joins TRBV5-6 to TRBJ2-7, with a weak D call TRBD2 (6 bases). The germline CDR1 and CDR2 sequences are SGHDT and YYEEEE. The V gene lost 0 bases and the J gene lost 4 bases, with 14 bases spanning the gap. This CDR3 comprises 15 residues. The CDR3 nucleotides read TGTGCCAGCAGCTTGGCGTTAGCGGAGGGGTACGAGCAGTACTTC. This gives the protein CASSLALAEGYEQYF.

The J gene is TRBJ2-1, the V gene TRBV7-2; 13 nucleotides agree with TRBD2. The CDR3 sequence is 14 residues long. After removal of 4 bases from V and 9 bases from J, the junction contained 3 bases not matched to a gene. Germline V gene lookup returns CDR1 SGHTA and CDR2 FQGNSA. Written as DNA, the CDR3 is TGTGCCAGCAGCTCAGGACTAGCGGGAGCTGAGCAGTTCTTC. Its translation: CASSSGLAGAEQFF. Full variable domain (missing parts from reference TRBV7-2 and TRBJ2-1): GAGVSQSPSNKVTEKGKDVELRCDPISGHTALYWYRQSLGQGLEFLIYFQGNSAPDKSGLPSDRFSAERTGGSVSTLTIQRTQQEDSAVYLCASSSGLAGAEQFFGPGTRLTVL.

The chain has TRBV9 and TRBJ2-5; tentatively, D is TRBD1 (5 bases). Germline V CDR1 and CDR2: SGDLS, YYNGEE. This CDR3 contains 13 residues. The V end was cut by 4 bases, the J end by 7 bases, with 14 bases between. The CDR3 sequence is CASSQGSDSTQYF. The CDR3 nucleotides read TGTGCCAGCAGCCAGGGCTCTGATTCGACCCAGTACTTC. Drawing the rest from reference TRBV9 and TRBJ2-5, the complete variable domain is DSGVTQTPKHLITATGQRVTLRCSPRSGDLSVYWYQQSLDQGLQFLIQYYNGEERAKGNILERFSAQQFPDLHSELNLSSLELGDSALYFCASSQGSDSTQYFGPGTRLLVL.

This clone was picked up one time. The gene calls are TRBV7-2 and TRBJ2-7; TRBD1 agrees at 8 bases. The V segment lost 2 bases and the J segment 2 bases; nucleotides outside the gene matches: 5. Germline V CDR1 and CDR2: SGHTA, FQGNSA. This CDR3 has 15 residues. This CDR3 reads CASSLNTGGTYEQYF. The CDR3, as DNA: TGTGCCAGCAGCTTAAATACAGGGGGGACCTACGAGCAGTACTTC.

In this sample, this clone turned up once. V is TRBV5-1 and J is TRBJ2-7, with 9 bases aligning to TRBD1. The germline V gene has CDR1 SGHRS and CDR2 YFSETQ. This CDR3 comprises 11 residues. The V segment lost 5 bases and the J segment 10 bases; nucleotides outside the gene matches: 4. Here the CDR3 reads CASRRDREQYF. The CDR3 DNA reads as TGCGCCAGCAGGAGGGACAGGGAACAGTACTTC.

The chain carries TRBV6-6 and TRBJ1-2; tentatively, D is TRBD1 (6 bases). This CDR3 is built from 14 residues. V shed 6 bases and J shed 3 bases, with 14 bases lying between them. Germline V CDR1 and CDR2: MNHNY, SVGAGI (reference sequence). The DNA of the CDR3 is TGTGCCAGCAGCCTAGGGGGAAACGACTATGGCTACACCTTC. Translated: CASSLGGNDYGYTF.